This is a list of T cell receptor beta chains from one sample in a study of shared clonotypes between healthy human individuals. Method: immunoSEQ multiplex PCR; TCRdb's copy keeps in-frame clones and lacks some. The data hold more than 2 million clones, with around 95% observed a single time. The sequencing sample was made of naive CD4+ T cells sorted from blood. The receptors come from a man younger than 35 in good health. The CDR3 runs from the conserved cysteine through the conserved F or W. A D gene is named only where the DNA matches it firmly. Expanded clones get a size class; other rows say once, few or many, or leave the size out.

J gene | V gene | clone size | D gene | CDR3 DNA | CDR3 protein
TRBJ1-1 | TRBV5-4 | NA | TRBD1 | TGTGCCAGCAGCCCGGACAGGGGACGCACTGAAGCTTTCTTT | CASSPDRGRTEAFF
TRBJ1-1 | TRBV28 | once | NA | TGTGCCAGCAGGGGGACCCTCTACACTGAAGCTTTCTTT | CASRGTLYTEAFF
TRBJ1-3 | TRBV11-2 | NA | TRBD1 | TGTGCCAGCAGCTTGGCCGGGACAGGGGGGATTTCGGGCACCATATATTTT | CASSLAGTGGISGTIYF
TRBJ2-1 | TRBV18 | NA | TRBD2 | TGTGCCAGCTCACCACCAAAAGCGGGGCCCTACAATGAGCAGTTCTTC | CASSPPKAGPYNEQFF
TRBJ2-2 | TRBV5-1 | NA | NA | TGCGCCAGCAGCGCAGATTCGGGACCGGGCTTGGGGAACACCGGGGAGCTGTTTTTT | CASSADSGPGLGNTGELFF
TRBJ1-1 | TRBV7-9 | NA | TRBD1 | TGTGCCAGCAGCTACGGACAGGGGGCTACTGAAGCTTTCTTT | CASSYGQGATEAFF
TRBJ2-3 | TRBV6-1 | NA | NA | TGTGCCAGCAGACGAAGCGGCTCAGATACGCAGTATTTT | CASRRSGSDTQYF
TRBJ2-3 | TRBV5-6 | NA | TRBD2 | TGTGCCAGCAGCCCGGGACTAGCGGGAGGGTTAACAGATACGCAGTATTTT | CASSPGLAGGLTDTQYF
TRBJ1-6 | TRBV30 | NA | TRBD1 | TGTGCCTGGACTCCCGGGACAGATCGAGGGCCCCTCCACTTT | CAWTPGTDRGPLHF
TRBJ2-1 | TRBV7-7 | once | NA | TGTGCTAGCAGCTCCCGTAGCGGAGAGGATGAGCAGTTCTTC | CASSSRSGEDEQFF
TRBJ1-2 | TRBV7-9 | NA | NA | TGTGCCAGCAGCCGTAACACAGCAGTATATGGGGATGGCTACACCTTC | CASSRNTAVYGDGYTF
TRBJ2-3 | TRBV5-1 | NA | NA | TGCGCCAGCAGCTTCCAGACCGCTAGCACAGATACGCAGTATTTT | CASSFQTASTDTQYF
TRBJ2-7 | TRBV6-6 | NA | NA | TGTGCCAGCAGGGACGCGGTCTACGAGCAGTACTTC | CASRDAVYEQYF
TRBJ2-3 | TRBV5-1 | once | TRBD1 | TGCGCCAGCAGCTCAGGGGGAACAGGAGGTAAAGATACGCAGTATTTT | CASSSGGTGGKDTQYF
TRBJ2-1 | TRBV6-5 | NA | TRBD2 | TGTGCCAGCAGTTACTCGAGACGGGGAGGGGATGAGCAGTTCTTC | CASSYSRRGGDEQFF
TRBJ2-3 | TRBV14 | NA | NA | TGTGCCAGCAGCCATTTTCCGGGGATCAGCACAGATACGCAGTATTTT | CASSHFPGISTDTQYF
TRBJ2-1 | TRBV6-1 | NA | NA | TGTGCCAGCAGTGTTGACAGCTTGGAGCAGTTCTTC | CASSVDSLEQFF
TRBJ2-7 | TRBV6-5 | NA | NA | TGTGCCAGCAGCCACCAGGGGAACGAGCAGTACTTC | CASSHQGNEQYF
TRBJ2-7 | TRBV6-4 | NA | NA | TGTGCCAGCAAGAGAGGGATCGGCCCCTACGAGCAGTACTTC | CASKRGIGPYEQYF
TRBJ1-2 | TRBV30 | once | TRBD1 | TGTGCCTGGAGTTACAGGGACAGGGGAGCCTATGGCTACACCTTC | CAWSYRDRGAYGYTF
TRBJ1-4 | TRBV19 | NA | TRBD1 | TGTGCCAGTTCCGACAGGGCGGGGGAAAAACTGTTTTTT | CASSDRAGEKLFF
TRBJ1-1 | TRBV25-1 | NA | TRBD1 | TGTGCCAGTGACAGGGGTTTGAACACTGAAGCTTTCTTT | CASDRGLNTEAFF
TRBJ2-4 | TRBV2 | NA | NA | TGTGCCAGCAGCCGAGACAGGCAAAGACAGTACTTC | CASSRDRQRQYF
TRBJ2-5 | TRBV6-6 | NA | NA | TGTGCCAGCAGTTACGGAGGAGGAGAGACCCAGTACTTC | CASSYGGGETQYF
TRBJ2-2 | TRBV11-3 | NA | TRBD2 | TGTGCCAGCAGCGAGCGGGGATTCGGCGGGGAGCTGTTTTTT | CASSERGFGGELFF
TRBJ2-7 | TRBV15 | NA | NA | TGTGCCACCAGCAGAGATCAGGACTTAGCTACCTACGAGCAGTACTTC | CATSRDQDLATYEQYF
TRBJ2-3 | TRBV12-5 | NA | NA | TGTGCTAGTGGTTTAGGCCCCACAGATACGCAGTATTTT | CASGLGPTDTQYF
TRBJ2-7 | TRBV27 | NA | NA | TGTGCCAGCAGTCAACAGACAGAGTTGGGCCGCTACGAGCAGTACTTC | CASSQQTELGRYEQYF
TRBJ2-5 | TRBV6-5 | NA | NA | TGTGCCAGCAGAACAGGGGGGGTGCCGCCAGAGACCCAGTACTTC | CASRTGGVPPETQYF
TRBJ2-7 | TRBV6-1 | NA | TRBD2 | TGTGCCAGCAGTACCACCGGGACTAGCGGTTACGAGCAGTACTTC | CASSTTGTSGYEQYF
TRBJ2-5 | TRBV6-5 | NA | NA | TGTGCCAGCAGTTACGGAGGACGGGAGACCCAGTACTTC | CASSYGGRETQYF
TRBJ2-7 | TRBV7-2 | NA | NA | TGTGCCAGCAGCTTAGGAGTAGCGAGTATGAGGGCGCAGTACTTC | CASSLGVASMRAQYF
TRBJ2-7 | TRBV7-8 | NA | NA | TGTGCCAGCAGCTTAATTAACTACGAGCAGTACTTC | CASSLINYEQYF
TRBJ1-4 | TRBV5-1 | NA | NA | TGCGCCAGCCGGGGCCAGGGGAATGAAAAACTGTTTTTT | CASRGQGNEKLFF
TRBJ1-5 | TRBV5-1 | NA | NA | TGCGCCAGCAGCCTCGGTGACGGAGGAAATCAGCCCCAGCATTTT | CASSLGDGGNQPQHF
TRBJ1-4 | TRBV30 | NA | NA | TGTGCCTGGAGCCTCTCGGACGGTGAAAAACTGTTTTTT | CAWSLSDGEKLFF
TRBJ1-2 | TRBV5-8 | NA | NA | TGTGCCAGCAGCCGAGAGGTGGCAGGTGGCTACACCTTC | CASSREVAGGYTF
TRBJ2-1 | TRBV19 | NA | NA | TGTGCCAGTACCCACCGATCCTACAATGAGCAGTTCTTC | CASTHRSYNEQFF
TRBJ2-7 | TRBV6-5 | NA | NA | TGTGCCAGCAGCTCCGGGACTGTAGTGGACGAGCAGTACTTC | CASSSGTVVDEQYF
TRBJ2-7 | TRBV6-5 | once | NA | TGTGCCAGCAGTCTGACAGGATCCAGCGGCGAGCAGTACTTC | CASSLTGSSGEQYF
TRBJ2-1 | TRBV27 | NA | NA | TGTGCCAGCAGTTTTGGAGGGAACAATGAGCAGTTCTTC | CASSFGGNNEQFF
TRBJ2-7 | TRBV7-2 | NA | NA | TGTGCCAGCAGCTTAGTGTCAGAACAATCCTACGAGCAGTACTTC | CASSLVSEQSYEQYF
TRBJ1-4 | TRBV5-1 | NA | NA | TGCGCCAGCAGCCTACAATCGGACCCCCTGGGAGAAAAACTGTTTTTT | CASSLQSDPLGEKLFF
TRBJ2-7 | TRBV4-1 | NA | TRBD2 | TGCGCCAGCAGCCAAGGGGGAATACTAGCGGGGGTCTCCTACGAGCAGTACTTC | CASSQGGILAGVSYEQYF
TRBJ2-7 | TRBV6-1 | NA | NA | TGTGCCAGCAACTACGACGTTGTTCGCTACGAGCAGTACTTC | CASNYDVVRYEQYF
TRBJ2-5 | TRBV21-1 | NA | NA | TGTGCCAACTATAGGACAGAGCAAGAGACCCAGTACTTC | CANYRTEQETQYF
TRBJ1-1 | TRBV7-2 | NA | NA | TGTGCCAGCAGCCTAGAATCGAACACTGAAGCTTTCTTT | CASSLESNTEAFF
TRBJ1-4 | TRBV6-5 | NA | NA | TGTGCCAGCAGCCGACCCCAGCGGGAAAAACTGTTTTTT | CASSRPQREKLFF